This TCR beta chain was found in a study of shared clonotypes between healthy human individuals. Trimming took off 2 bases at V and 2 bases at J, with 15 bases between the two ends. The CDR3 runs 16 residues. Germline assignment: CDR1 MGHRA and CDR2 YSYEKL. Produced via immunoSEQ multiplex PCR; TCRdb's table is partial and in-frame only. Here the sample spans over 850,000 clones, around 78% being singletons. Sequencing was done on a sample of memory CD4+ T cells from PBMCs. The sample's subset: CD45RA-negative fraction. The receptor was derived from a man aged 18 to 29 in good health. Some clones in this sample may be carry-over from other donors' samples. The chain is built from TRBV4-1 and TRBJ2-5; tentative D call: TRBD1 (6 bases). CDR3 in amino acids: CASSQSSWTDQETQYF. CDR3 nucleotide sequence: TGCGCCAGCAGCCAAAGCTCCTGGACAGATCAAGAGACCCAGTACTTC.